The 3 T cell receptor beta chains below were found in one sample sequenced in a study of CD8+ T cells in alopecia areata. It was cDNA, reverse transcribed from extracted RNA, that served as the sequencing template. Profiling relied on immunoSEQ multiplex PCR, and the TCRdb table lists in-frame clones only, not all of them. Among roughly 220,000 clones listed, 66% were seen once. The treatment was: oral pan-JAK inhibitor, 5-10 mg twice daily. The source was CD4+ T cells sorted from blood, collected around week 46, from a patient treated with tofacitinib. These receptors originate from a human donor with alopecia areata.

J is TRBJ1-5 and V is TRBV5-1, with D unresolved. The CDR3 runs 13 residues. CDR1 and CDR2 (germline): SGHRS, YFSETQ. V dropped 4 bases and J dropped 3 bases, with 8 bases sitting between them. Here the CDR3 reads CASSISSNQPQHF. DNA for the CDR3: TGCGCCAGCAGCATTAGCTCCAATCAGCCCCAGCATTTT.

CDR3 nucleotides: TGCAGCGTTGAAGACAGGGGGCGAAACACAGATACGCAGTATTTT. Protein product: CSVEDRGRNTDTQYF. The chain joins TRBV29-1 to TRBJ2-3, with 8 bases matching TRBD1. This CDR3 spans 15 amino acids. V dropped 0 bases and J dropped 2; count of bases not matched to a gene: 4. CDR1 and CDR2 (germline): SQVTM, ANQGSEA.

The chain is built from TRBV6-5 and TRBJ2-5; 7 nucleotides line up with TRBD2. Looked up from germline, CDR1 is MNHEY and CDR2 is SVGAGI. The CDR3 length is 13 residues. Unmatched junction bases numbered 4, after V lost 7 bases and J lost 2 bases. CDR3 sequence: CASTLGGQETQYF. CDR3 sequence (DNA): TGTGCCAGCACGTTGGGGGGGCAAGAGACCCAGTACTTC.